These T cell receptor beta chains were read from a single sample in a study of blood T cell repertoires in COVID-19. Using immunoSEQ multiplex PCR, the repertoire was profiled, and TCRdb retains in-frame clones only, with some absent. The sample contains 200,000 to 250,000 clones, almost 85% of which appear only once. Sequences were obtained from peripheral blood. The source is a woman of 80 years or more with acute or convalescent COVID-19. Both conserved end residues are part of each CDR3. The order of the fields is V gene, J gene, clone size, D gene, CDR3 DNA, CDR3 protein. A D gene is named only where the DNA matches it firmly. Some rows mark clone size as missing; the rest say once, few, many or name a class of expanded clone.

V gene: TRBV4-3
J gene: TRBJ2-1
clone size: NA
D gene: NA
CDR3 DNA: TGCGCCAGCAGCCAAGAGGGAGGGGGAATAAGCAATGAGCAGTTCTTC
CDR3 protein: CASSQEGGGISNEQFF

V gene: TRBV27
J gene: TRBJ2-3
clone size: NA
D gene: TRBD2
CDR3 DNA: TGTGCCAGCAGTTTTTTGCGGGGGAACACAGATACGCAGTATTTT
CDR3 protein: CASSFLRGNTDTQYF

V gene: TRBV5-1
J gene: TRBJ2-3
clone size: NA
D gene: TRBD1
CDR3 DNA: TGCGCCAGCAGCCTACTAGGACAGGCTAGCACAGATACGCAGTATTTT
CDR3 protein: CASSLLGQASTDTQYF

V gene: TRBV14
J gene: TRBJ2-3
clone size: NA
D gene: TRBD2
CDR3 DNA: TGTGCCAGCAGCCAAGGACTAGCGGCAGGAGATACGCAGTATTTT
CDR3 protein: CASSQGLAAGDTQYF

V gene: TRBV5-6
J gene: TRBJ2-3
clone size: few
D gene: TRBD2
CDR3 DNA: TGTGCCAGCAGCTTGGTAGCGGGGGGCACCACAGATACGCAGTATTTT
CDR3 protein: CASSLVAGGTTDTQYF

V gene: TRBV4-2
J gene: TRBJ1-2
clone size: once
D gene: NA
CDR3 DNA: TGTGCCAGCAGCCAAGAAACCAAACCCATAACCAGGGGCTACACCTTC
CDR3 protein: CASSQETKPITRGYTF

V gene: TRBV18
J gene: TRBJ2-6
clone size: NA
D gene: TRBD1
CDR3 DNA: TGTGCCAGCTCAGGTGGGACAGCCCCTGGGGCCAACGTCCTGACTTTC
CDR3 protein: CASSGGTAPGANVLTF

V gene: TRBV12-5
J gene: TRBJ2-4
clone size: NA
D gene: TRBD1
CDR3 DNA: TGTGCTAGTGGTTTAGGACAGGGGGTCGCTCTAGCCAAAAACATTCAGTACTTC
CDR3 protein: CASGLGQGVALAKNIQYF

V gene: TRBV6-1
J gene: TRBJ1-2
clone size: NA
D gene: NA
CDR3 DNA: TGTGCCAGCAGTGAGCCCAGGGCCAACTATGGCTACACCTTC
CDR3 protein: CASSEPRANYGYTF

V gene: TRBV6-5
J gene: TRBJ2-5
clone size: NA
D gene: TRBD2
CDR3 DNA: TGTGCCAGCAGGTTAGGACTAGCGGGAGAGACCCAGTACTTC
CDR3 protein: CASRLGLAGETQYF

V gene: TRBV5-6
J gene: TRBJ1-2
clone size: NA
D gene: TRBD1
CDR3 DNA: TGTGCCAGCAGGCACAGGGGAGCTAACTATGGCTACACCTTC
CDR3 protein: CASRHRGANYGYTF

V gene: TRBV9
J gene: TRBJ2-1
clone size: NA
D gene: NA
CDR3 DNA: TGTGCCAGCAGCGTAGATGCATACTATGAGCAGTTCTTC
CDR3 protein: CASSVDAYYEQFF

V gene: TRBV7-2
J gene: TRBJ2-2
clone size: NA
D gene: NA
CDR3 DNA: TGTGCCAGCAGCTTACGCGGGACCGGGGAGCTGTTTTTT
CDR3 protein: CASSLRGTGELFF

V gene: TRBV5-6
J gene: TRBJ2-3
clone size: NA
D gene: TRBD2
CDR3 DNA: TGTGCCAGCAGTTCCTGGACTAGCGGGAGCACAGATACGCAGTATTTT
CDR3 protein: CASSSWTSGSTDTQYF

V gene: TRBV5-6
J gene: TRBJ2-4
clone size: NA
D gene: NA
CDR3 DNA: TGTGCCAGCAGCTTGAGGGGGAACAAAAACATTCAGTACTTC
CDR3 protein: CASSLRGNKNIQYF

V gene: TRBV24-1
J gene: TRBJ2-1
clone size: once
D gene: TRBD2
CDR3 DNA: TGTGCCACCAGTGATAGCGGGAGTATTCATGAGCAGTTCTTC
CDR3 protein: CATSDSGSIHEQFF

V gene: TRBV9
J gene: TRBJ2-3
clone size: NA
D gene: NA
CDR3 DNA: TGTGCCAGCAGCGCGCACCGACAGGGACTCACAGATACGCAGTATTTT
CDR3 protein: CASSAHRQGLTDTQYF

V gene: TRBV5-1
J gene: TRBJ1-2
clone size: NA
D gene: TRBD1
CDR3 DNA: TGCCCCAGCAAAACTCGCGACAGGGGGTGGGATGGCTACACCTTC
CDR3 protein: CPSKTRDRGWDGYTF

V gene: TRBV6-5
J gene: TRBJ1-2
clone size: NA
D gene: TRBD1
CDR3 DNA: TGTGCCAGCAGGCGGAACAGGGGGAAAGACTATGGCTACACCTTC
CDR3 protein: CASRRNRGKDYGYTF

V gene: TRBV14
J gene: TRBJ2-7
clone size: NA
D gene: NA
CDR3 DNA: TGTGCCAGCAGCTTAGGAAACAGGGTCCCTGTATACGAGCAGTACTTC
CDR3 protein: CASSLGNRVPVYEQYF

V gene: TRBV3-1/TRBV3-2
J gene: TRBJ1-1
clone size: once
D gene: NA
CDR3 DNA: TGTGCCAGCAGCCCCCGGGACTTGATGAACACTGAAGCTTTCTTT
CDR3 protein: CASSPRDLMNTEAFF

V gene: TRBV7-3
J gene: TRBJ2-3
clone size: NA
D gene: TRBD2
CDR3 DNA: TGTGCCAGCAGCCCGGGAGGAGCAGATACGCAGTATTTT
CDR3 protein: CASSPGGADTQYF

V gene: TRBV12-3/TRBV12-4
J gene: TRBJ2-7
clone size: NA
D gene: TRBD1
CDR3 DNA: TGTGCCAGCAGTTGGGGACAGGGGAACGAGCAGTACTTC
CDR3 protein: CASSWGQGNEQYF

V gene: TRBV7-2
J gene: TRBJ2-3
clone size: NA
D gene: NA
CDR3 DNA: TGTGCCAGCACCCTTAGCGCGAGCTACGCACGCTCTAGCACAGATACGCAGTATTTT
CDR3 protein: CASTLSASYARSSTDTQYF